This T cell receptor beta chain derives from a study of CD8+CD57+ T cells in acquired aplastic anemia. The CDR3 spans 15 residues. V trimming: 4 bases; J trimming: 10 bases; junction bases outside the gene matches: 15. Germline V CDR1 and CDR2: LNHDA, SQIVND (reference sequence). Before being chosen for sequencing, patients had shown CD8+CD57+ cell expansion by flow cytometry. Profiling of TCR beta VDJ combinations and CDR3 sequences used genomic DNA as template. TCRdb reanalysed the reads using MiXCR and keeps one entry per CDR3 protein. This sample has about 98,000 distinct CDR3 sequences, with 55% to 75% found just once.

This clonotype originated in a human donor with aplastic anemia. Sequencing input: sorted CD4+, CD8+, or CD8+CD57+ T cells (not recorded which) from PBMCs. The gene calls are TRBV19 and TRBJ1-1, with TRBD1 identical over 7 bases. Here the CDR3 DNA reads TGTGCCAGTAGTACCCGACAGGGAGCTGAGTACGGAGCTTTCTTT. Translating it yields CASSTRQGAEYGAFF.